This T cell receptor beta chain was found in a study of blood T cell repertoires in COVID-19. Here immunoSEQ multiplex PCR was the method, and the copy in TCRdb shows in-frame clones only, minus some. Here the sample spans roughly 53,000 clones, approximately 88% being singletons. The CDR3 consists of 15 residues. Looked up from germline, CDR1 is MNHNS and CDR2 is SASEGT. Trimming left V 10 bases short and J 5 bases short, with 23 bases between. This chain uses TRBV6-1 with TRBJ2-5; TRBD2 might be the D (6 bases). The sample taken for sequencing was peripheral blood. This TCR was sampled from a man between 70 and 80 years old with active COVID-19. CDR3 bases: TGTGCCACAAGGGCTGGGGGAGGCCAGCCGGAGACCCAGTACTTC. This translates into CATRAGGGQPETQYF.